The 15 T cell receptor beta chains below come from one sample, sequenced in a study of blood T cell repertoires in COVID-19. Data came from immunoSEQ multiplex PCR; TCRdb stores just in-frame clones and leaves some out. The table shows roughly 190,000 clones, with roughly 80% occurring only once. The sample comprised peripheral blood. The receptors come from a woman aged 40 to 50 with COVID-19, enrolled during active disease.

This chain links TRBV4-1 with TRBJ2-3; 11 bases match TRBD2. V trimming: 4 bases; J trimming: 1 base; junction bases outside the gene matches: 16. From germline, CDR1 is MGHRA and CDR2 YSYEKL. The CDR3 covers 20 residues. CDR3 amino acids: CASSPQGLTSGRGGTDTQYF. In nucleotides, the CDR3 is TGCGCCAGCAGCCCCCAAGGGCTCACTAGCGGGAGAGGGGGCACAGATACGCAGTATTTT.

V and J are TRBV14 and TRBJ2-1; 9 bases are shared with TRBD2. The V and J ends lost 0 bases and 11 bases, in that order; junction bases with no gene match: 5. From germline, CDR1 is SGHDN and CDR2 FVKESK. CDR3 length equals 14 residues. CDR3 loop: CASSQESSGVKQFF. The CDR3 bases are TGTGCCAGCAGCCAAGAGTCTAGCGGGGTTAAGCAGTTCTTC.

This clone was detected once. V is TRBV11-3 and J is TRBJ2-5; D possibly corresponds to TRBD1 (5 bases). Looked up from germline, CDR1 is SGHNT and CDR2 is YENEEA. The length of the CDR3 is 12 residues. The V end lost 3 bases, the J end lost 4 bases, and 6 bases lay between the germline ends. This chain's CDR3 is CASSFQGETQYF. The CDR3 DNA reads TGTGCCAGCAGCTTCCAGGGAGAGACCCAGTACTTC.

The V gene is TRBV6-6, the J gene TRBJ2-7, with 7 bases lining up with TRBD1. The CDR3 totals 13 residues. Germline CDR1 is MNHNY and CDR2 is SVGAGI (reference sequence). V gave up 5 bases and J gave up 4 bases; unmatched junction bases: 5. The DNA for the CDR3 is TGTGCCAGCAGTCAACAGGGGTTGTACGAGCAGTACTTC. Amino acid sequence: CASSQQGLYEQYF.

This chain connects TRBV7-3 to TRBJ2-5; 10 positions agree with TRBD2. The V gene's germline CDR1 is SGHTA and CDR2 FQGTGA. V was pared by 4 bases and J by 4 bases, with 6 bases of the junction left unmatched. This CDR3 has 15 amino acids. The CDR3 spells CASSSAGGQGETQYF. The CDR3 region has the DNA TGTGCCAGCAGCTCAGCGGGGGGGCAAGGAGAGACCCAGTACTTC.

The chain carries TRBV10-1 and TRBJ2-3; no clear D. The CDR3 has 16 amino acids. Between the trimmed V and J ends, which lost 0 bases and 0 bases, there was a span of 10 bases. From germline, CDR1 is WNHNN and CDR2 SYGVQD (reference sequence). CDR3 sequence: CASSESGAASTDTQYF. In DNA form, the CDR3 reads TGCGCCAGCAGTGAGTCAGGAGCAGCTAGCACAGATACGCAGTATTTT.

In its sample, this clone was seen a few times. This sequence joins TRBV4-1 and TRBJ2-7, with 11 bases matching TRBD1. The trim removed 1 base at V and 1 base at J, leaving 3 bases unmatched. There are 16 residues in the CDR3. In germline, CDR1 is MGHRA, CDR2 YSYEKL. The CDR3 bases are TGCGCCAGCAGCCAAGGAGGGGACAGGGGGTCCTACGAGCAGTACTTC. It codes for CASSQGGDRGSYEQYF.

V usage is TRBV9 and J usage is TRBJ2-5; D may be TRBD2 (5 bases). The germline V and J ends were trimmed by 0 bases and 5 bases, with 11 bases remaining between them. Germline CDR1 is SGDLS and CDR2 is YYNGEE. The length of the CDR3 is 14 residues. The CDR3 sequence: CASSVGRWEETQYF. The DNA of the CDR3 is TGTGCCAGCAGCGTAGGAAGATGGGAGGAGACCCAGTACTTC.

This clone has ten or more counts. The J gene is TRBJ1-2, the V gene TRBV19; 10 positions agree with TRBD1. J was trimmed by 8 bases and V by 4 bases; bases with no gene match: 4. This CDR3 has 13 amino acids. Germline CDR1 reads LNHDA; CDR2 reads SQIVND (reference sequence). In nucleotides, the CDR3 is TGTGCCAGTAGTAGACAGGGGGCGCGCGGCTACACCTTC. Amino acid sequence: CASSRQGARGYTF.

This clone occurred a few times. The chain couples TRBV27 to TRBJ1-2, with D possibly being TRBD1 (5 bases). Germline V gene sequence: CDR1 MNHEY, CDR2 SMNVEV (reference sequence). Trimming left V 4 bases short and J 6 bases short, with 15 bases between. The CDR3 covers 14 residues. The CDR3 bases are TGTGCCAGCAGTTCCGTACGTAGGGGCGATGGCTACACCTTC. Translation: CASSSVRRGDGYTF.

The chain couples TRBV30 to TRBJ2-5, with TRBD1 identical over 7 bases. The V segment lost 0 bases and the J segment 5 bases; nucleotides outside the gene matches: 9. CDR1 is GTSNPN and CDR2 is SVGIG in the germline V gene (reference sequence). The CDR3 totals 15 residues. CDR3 coding DNA: TGTGCCTGGAGTGTAACCCGACAGGGCGCGGAGACCCAGTACTTC. Its protein product is CAWSVTRQGAETQYF.

The rearrangement joins TRBV10-1 to TRBJ2-1, with 13 bases fitting TRBD2. The length of the CDR3 is 15 residues. Unmatched junction bases numbered 4, after V lost 8 bases and J lost 3 bases. Germline V gene sequence: CDR1 WNHNN, CDR2 SYGVQD (reference sequence). Written as DNA, the CDR3 is TGCGCCAGCTCCGGGACTAGCGGGGACTACAATGAGCAGTTCTTC. As protein: CASSGTSGDYNEQFF.

J is TRBJ2-4 and V is TRBV6-2 or TRBV6-3, with TRBD2 matching 13 bases. Germline loops: CDR1 MNHEY, CDR2 SVGEGT. The CDR3 loop spans 17 amino acids. V lost 5 bases and J lost 0; bases outside the gene matches: 4. The CDR3 protein is CASSRTSGGVAKNIQYF. The CDR3 DNA is TGTGCCAGCAGTCGGACTAGCGGGGGAGTAGCCAAAAACATTCAGTACTTC.

This clone was observed a handful of times. V and J are TRBV18 and TRBJ1-1, with D uncertain. From germline, CDR1 is KGHSH and CDR2 LQKENI. V was clipped by 4 bases and J by 4 bases, with 13 bases between them. This CDR3 region has 14 residues. CDR3 DNA sequence: TGTGCCAGCTCACTAGGGTACCGGGGCACTGAAGCTTTCTTT. This encodes CASSLGYRGTEAFF.

The chain couples TRBV24-1 to TRBJ2-2; D might be TRBD1 (6 bases). The V and J ends lost 8 bases and 2 bases respectively, with 11 bases between them. Germline V gene data show CDR1 as KGHDR and CDR2 as SFDVKD. The CDR3 contains 14 residues. This CDR3 is CATKPGQNTGELFF. CDR3 coding DNA: TGTGCCACCAAACCGGGACAAAACACCGGGGAGCTGTTTTTT.